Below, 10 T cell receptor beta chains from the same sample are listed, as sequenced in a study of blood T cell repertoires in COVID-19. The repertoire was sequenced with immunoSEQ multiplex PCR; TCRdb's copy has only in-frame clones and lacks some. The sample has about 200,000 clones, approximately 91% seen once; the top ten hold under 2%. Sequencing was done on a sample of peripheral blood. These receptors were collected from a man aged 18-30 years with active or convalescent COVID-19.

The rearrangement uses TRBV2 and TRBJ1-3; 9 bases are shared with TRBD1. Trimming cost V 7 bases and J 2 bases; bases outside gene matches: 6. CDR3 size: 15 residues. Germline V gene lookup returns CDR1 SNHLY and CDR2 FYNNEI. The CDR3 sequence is CASTGQGIAGNTIYF. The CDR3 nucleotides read TGTGCCAGCACGGGACAGGGTATCGCTGGAAACACCATATATTTT. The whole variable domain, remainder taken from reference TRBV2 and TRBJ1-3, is EPEVTQTPSHQVTQMGQEVILRCVPISNHLYFYWYRQILGQKVEFLVSFYNNEISEKSEIFDDQFSVERPDGSNFTLKIRSTKLEDSAMYFCASTGQGIAGNTIYFGEGSWLTVV.

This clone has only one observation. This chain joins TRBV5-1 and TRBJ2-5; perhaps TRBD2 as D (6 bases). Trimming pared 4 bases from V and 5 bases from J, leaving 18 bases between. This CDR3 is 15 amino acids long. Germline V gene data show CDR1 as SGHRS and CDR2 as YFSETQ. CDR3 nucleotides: TGCGCCAGCAGCCCAAGACTAGACGTGGGGGAGACCCAGTACTTC. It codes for CASSPRLDVGETQYF.

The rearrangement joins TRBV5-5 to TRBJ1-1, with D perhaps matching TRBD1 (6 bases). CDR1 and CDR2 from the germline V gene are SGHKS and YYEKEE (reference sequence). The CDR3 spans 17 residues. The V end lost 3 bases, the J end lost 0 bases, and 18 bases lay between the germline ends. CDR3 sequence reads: CASSYEPGHIMNTEAFF. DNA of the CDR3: TGTGCCAGCAGCTATGAACCGGGACATATCATGAACACTGAAGCTTTCTTT.

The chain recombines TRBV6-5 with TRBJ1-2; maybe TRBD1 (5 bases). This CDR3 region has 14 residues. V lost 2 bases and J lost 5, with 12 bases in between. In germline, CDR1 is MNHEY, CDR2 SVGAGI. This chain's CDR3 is CASSYRAGPYGYTF. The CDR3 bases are TGTGCCAGCAGTTACAGGGCGGGGCCTTATGGCTACACCTTC.

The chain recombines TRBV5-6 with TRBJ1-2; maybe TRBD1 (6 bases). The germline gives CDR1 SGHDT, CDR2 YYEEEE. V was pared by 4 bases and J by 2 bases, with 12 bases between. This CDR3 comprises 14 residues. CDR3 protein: CASSTGTPNYGYTF. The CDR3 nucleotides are TGTGCCAGCAGCACCGGGACACCAAACTATGGCTACACCTTC.

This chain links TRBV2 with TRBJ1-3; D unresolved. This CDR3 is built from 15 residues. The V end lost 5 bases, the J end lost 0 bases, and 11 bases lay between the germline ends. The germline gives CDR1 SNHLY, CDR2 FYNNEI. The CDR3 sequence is CASSLSGISGNTIYF. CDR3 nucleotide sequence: TGTGCCAGCAGTCTTTCGGGGATCTCTGGAAACACCATATATTTT. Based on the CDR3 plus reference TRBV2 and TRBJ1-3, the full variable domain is EPEVTQTPSHQVTQMGQEVILRCVPISNHLYFYWYRQILGQKVEFLVSFYNNEISEKSEIFDDQFSVERPDGSNFTLKIRSTKLEDSAMYFCASSLSGISGNTIYFGEGSWLTVV.

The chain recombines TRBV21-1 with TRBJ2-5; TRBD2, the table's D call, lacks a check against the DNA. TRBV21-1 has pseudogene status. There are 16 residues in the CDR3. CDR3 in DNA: TGTGCCAGCAGAAAAAGCAGACTAGCGGGAGTCGAGACCCAGTACTTC. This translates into CASRKSRLAGVETQYF.

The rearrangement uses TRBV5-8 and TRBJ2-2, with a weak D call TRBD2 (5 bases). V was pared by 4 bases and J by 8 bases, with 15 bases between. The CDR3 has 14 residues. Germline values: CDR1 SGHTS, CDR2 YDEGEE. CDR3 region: CASSQRTEGGELFF. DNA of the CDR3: TGTGCCAGCAGCCAACGGACCGAGGGAGGGGAGCTGTTTTTT. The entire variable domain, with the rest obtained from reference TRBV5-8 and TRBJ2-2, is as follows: EAGVTQSPTHLIKTRGQQATLRCSPISGHTSVYWYQQALGLGLQFLLWYDEGEERNRGNFPPRFSGRQFPNYSSELNVNALELEDSALYLCASSQRTEGGELFFGEGSRLTVL.

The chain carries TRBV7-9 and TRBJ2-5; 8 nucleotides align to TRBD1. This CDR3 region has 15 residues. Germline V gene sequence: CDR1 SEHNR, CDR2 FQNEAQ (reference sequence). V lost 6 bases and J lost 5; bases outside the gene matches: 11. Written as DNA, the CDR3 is TGTGCCAGCAGTTACGGACAGGGCAGAATGGAGACCCAGTACTTC. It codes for CASSYGQGRMETQYF.

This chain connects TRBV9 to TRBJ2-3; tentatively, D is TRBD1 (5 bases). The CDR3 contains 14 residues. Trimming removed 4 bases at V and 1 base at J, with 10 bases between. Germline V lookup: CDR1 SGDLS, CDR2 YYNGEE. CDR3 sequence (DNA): TGTGCCAGCAGCAGACAGTTAGGCACAGATACGCAGTATTTT. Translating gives CASSRQLGTDTQYF.